This entry lists 3 T cell receptor beta chains sequenced from one sample in a study of human T cells and chemical hapten exposure. Time point noted: healthy volunteer bleed at 2 weeks. Total RNA was isolated from whole blood that had not been fractionated. TCRdb redid the calling of the RACE reads with MiXCR, one entry per CDR3 protein. The sample carries 130,000 or so distinct CDR3 sequences, roughly 9% recorded once. Sequenced sample: whole blood. These receptors came from a male donor in good health. Some clones in this sample may be carry-over from other donors' samples.

As concerns this clonotype: This clone may be a read error of a much larger clone one base away. This chain joins TRBV12-2 and TRBJ1-1. TRBV12-2 is deemed a pseudogene. The CDR3 is 16 amino acids. The CDR3 spells CASRLVVYISNTEVFF. CDR3 DNA: TGTGCAAGTCGCTTAGTAGTTTATATCTCGAACACTGAAGTTTTCTTT.

This clonotype came up a few times. The chain couples TRBV12-3 or TRBV12-4 to TRBJ2-7, with TRBD2 matching over 7 bases. The J segment lost 2 bases and the V segment lost 2 bases, leaving 3 bases of the junction unmatched. The CDR3 length is 14 residues. As DNA, the CDR3 is TGTGCCAGCAGTTTATATGCGGGAGCCTACGAGCAGTACTTC. The encoded protein is CASSLYAGAYEQYF.

As to this clonotype: A junction end diverges from the germline sequence, so it may reflect a read error. The chain is built from TRBV2 and TRBJ1-1; D uncertain. CDR3 length: 13 amino acids. Germline CDR1 reads SNHLY; CDR2 reads FYNNEI. In DNA form, the CDR3 reads TGTGCCAGCAGTCGTCTGGTGAACACTGGAGCTTTCTTT. As protein: CASSRLVNTGAFF.